These T cell receptor beta chains were read from a single sample in a study of T-cell reconstitution after alpha-beta-depleted transplantation in children. TCRdb itself ran the PCR reads through MiXCR, one entry per CDR3 protein. The sample has fewer than 350,000 distinct CDR3 sequences; roughly a tenth are singletons. The sample in question was PBMCs, obtained before TCRalphabeta/CD19-depleted stem cell transplant. Receptors originate from a boy in the first two years of life with acute myeloid leukemia, due to receive a stem cell transplant. Both conserved end residues are part of each CDR3. A D gene is named only where the DNA matches it firmly. Size is omitted from some rows. Given values are once, few, many or a class for expanded clones.

TGCAGTGCTAGTAGTAGCGGGGGACCCACCCAAGAGACCCAGTACTTC,CSASSSGGPTQETQYF,many,TRBV20-1,TRBJ2-5,TRBD2
TGTGCCAGCAGACCGCTAGCGGGAGGAGGGATTTACAATGAGCAGTTCTTC,CASRPLAGGGIYNEQFF,.,TRBV5-8,TRBJ2-1,TRBD2
TGCGCCAGCAGCTGGGACCTACTAGCGGGAGACGTAGATGAGCAGTTCTTC,CASSWDLLAGDVDEQFF,few,TRBV5-1,TRBJ2-1,TRBD2
TGCAGCGTTGGCCCGCAGGTTCTTCAAGAGACCCAGTACTTC,CSVGPQVLQETQYF,.,TRBV29-1,TRBJ2-5,.
TGTGCCAGCAGTTTAGGGCCCCGGGACAGGGGGACCTACGAGCAGTACTTC,CASSLGPRDRGTYEQYF,many,TRBV28,TRBJ2-7,TRBD1
TGCGCCAGCAGCCCGGGACTAGCGATAAGCACAGATACGCAGTATTTT,CASSPGLAISTDTQYF,many,TRBV5-1,TRBJ2-3,TRBD2
TGTGCCATCAGTGAGTCCGGGACTAGCTCCTACGAGCAGTACTTC,CAISESGTSSYEQYF,many,TRBV10-3,TRBJ2-7,TRBD2
TGTGCCAGCAGTGGGACAGGGAGAAATCAGCCCCAGCATTTT,CASSGTGRNQPQHF,many,TRBV12-3/TRBV12-4,TRBJ1-5,TRBD1
TGTGCCAGCAGCGAACCGGGACTAGGCAATGAGCAGTTCTTC,CASSEPGLGNEQFF,few,TRBV7-3,TRBJ2-1,TRBD2
TGTGCCAGCAGTTACTCGACCCGGGACAATGAGCAGTTCTTC,CASSYSTRDNEQFF,many,TRBV6-5,TRBJ2-1,.
TGTGCCATCAGGCCAGCTGGCAATCAGCCCCAGCATTTT,CAIRPAGNQPQHF,many,TRBV10-3,TRBJ1-5,.
TGTGCCAGCAGCCCACCCAAGAGGCAGGTCGCGAACACCGGGGAGCTGTTTTTT,CASSPPKRQVANTGELFF,.,TRBV11-1,TRBJ2-2,.
TGTGCCAGCAGTTACTCCGGACAGGGGCTCGGAGAGACCCAGTACTTC,CASSYSGQGLGETQYF,few,TRBV6-5,TRBJ2-5,TRBD1
TGTGCCAGCAGTTTAACCGGGACAAGGACGCAGTATTTT,CASSLTGTRTQYF,.,TRBV12-3/TRBV12-4,TRBJ2-3,.
TGTGCCAGCAGCTTAGCGGCTAGCGGGGTACTCACCGGGGAGCTGTTTTTT,CASSLAASGVLTGELFF,many,TRBV7-2,TRBJ2-2,TRBD2
TGTGCCACCAGCAGAGGTGGGGAGTCGTACGAGCAGTACTTC,CATSRGGESYEQYF,many,TRBV15,TRBJ2-7,.
TGCGCCAGCAGCTTGGAATACGGGGGGGGAAGCACAGATACGCAGTATTTT,CASSLEYGGGSTDTQYF,many,TRBV5-1,TRBJ2-3,TRBD2
TGTGCCAGCAGCCACACAGAAGAGACCCAGTACTTC,CASSHTEETQYF,many,TRBV3-1,TRBJ2-5,.
TGCGCCAGCAGCTTGGGAAGCGGGGGGTACCAAGAGACCCAGTACTTC,CASSLGSGGYQETQYF,many,TRBV5-1,TRBJ2-5,TRBD2
TGTGCCAGCAGCCGAGGAGGTGTGGTTACCGGGGAGCTGTTTTTT,CASSRGGVVTGELFF,once,TRBV5-6,TRBJ2-2,.
TGTGCCAGCAGCGTAGGGTCAGGGACAGTAGCTTTCTTT,CASSVGSGTVAFF,many,TRBV9,TRBJ1-1,TRBD1
TGTGCCAGCAGCTTAACGTCAGGCACCGGGGAGCTGTTTTTT,CASSLTSGTGELFF,many,TRBV7-3,TRBJ2-2,.
TGTGCCAGCAGCTTAGCTGGGTCCCCTAGCACAGATACGCAGTATTTT,CASSLAGSPSTDTQYF,.,TRBV11-2,TRBJ2-3,.
TGCAGTGCTCTTGGAGGGTTTGAAGCTTTCTTT,CSALGGFEAFF,many,TRBV20-1,TRBJ1-1,.
TGTGCCAGCAGCAATGGATCTAACCGGGGGTACAATGAGCAGTTCTTC,CASSNGSNRGYNEQFF,many,TRBV21-1,TRBJ2-1,.
TGTGCTAGTGGTTTGCTGGCGGTGCAGTTCTTC,CASGLLAVQFF,.,TRBV12-5,TRBJ2-1,.
TGTGCCAGCAGTTTAAGGTTCACCGGGGAGCTGTTTTTT,CASSLRFTGELFF,many,TRBV27,TRBJ2-2,.
TGTGCCACCACGACAGGGGGTCCTACAAATGAGCAGTTCTTC,CATTTGGPTNEQFF,many,TRBV10-3,TRBJ2-1,TRBD1
TGTGCCATACAGTATGGTAGCAATCAGCCCCAGCATTTT,CAIQYGSNQPQHF,few,TRBV10-3,TRBJ1-5,.
TGTGCCAGCAGTTCCGGACTAGCGGGAGTCGAAGAGACCCAGTACTTC,CASSSGLAGVEETQYF,.,TRBV6-5,TRBJ2-5,TRBD2
TGTGCCAGCAGTGCGACTAGGGAGCAGTTCTTC,CASSATREQFF,many,TRBV6-2/TRBV6-3,TRBJ2-1,.
TGTGCCAGCAGCTTAGTGGGACGAACCTCTGGGGCCAACGTCCTGACTTTC,CASSLVGRTSGANVLTF,many,TRBV11-1,TRBJ2-6,.